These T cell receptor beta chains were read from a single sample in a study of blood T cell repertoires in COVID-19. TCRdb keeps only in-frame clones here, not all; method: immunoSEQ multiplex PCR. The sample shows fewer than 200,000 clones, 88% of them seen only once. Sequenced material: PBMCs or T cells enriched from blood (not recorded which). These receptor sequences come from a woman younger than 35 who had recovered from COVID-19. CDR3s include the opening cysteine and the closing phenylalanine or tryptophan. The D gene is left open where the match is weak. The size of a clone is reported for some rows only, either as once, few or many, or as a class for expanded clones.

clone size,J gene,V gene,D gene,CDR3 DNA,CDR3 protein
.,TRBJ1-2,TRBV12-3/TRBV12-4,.,TGTGCCAGCACAGGTTTCAGCTATGGCTACACCTTC,CASTGFSYGYTF
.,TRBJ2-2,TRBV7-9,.,TGTGCCAGCAACCACGGTGCAGCGAGTTGGACCGGGGAGCTGTTTTTT,CASNHGAASWTGELFF
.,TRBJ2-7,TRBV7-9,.,TGTGCCAGCAGCTTACACTACGAGCAGTACTTC,CASSLHYEQYF
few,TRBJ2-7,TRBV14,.,TGTGCCAGCAGCCAAGATCGGAGCGACGAGCAGTACTTC,CASSQDRSDEQYF
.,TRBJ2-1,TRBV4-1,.,TGCGCCAGCAGCCAATCACTTAATGAGCAGTTCTTC,CASSQSLNEQFF
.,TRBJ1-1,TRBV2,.,TGTGCCAGCAGTGAAGCAACGAAGAGGGCTGAAGCTTTCTTT,CASSEATKRAEAFF
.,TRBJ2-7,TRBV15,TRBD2,TGTGCCACCAGTATTAGCCCGGGACTAGCGTCTGGCGAGCAGTACTTC,CATSISPGLASGEQYF
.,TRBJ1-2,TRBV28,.,TGTGCCAGCAGTTTATCCGGGTATGGCTACACCTTC,CASSLSGYGYTF
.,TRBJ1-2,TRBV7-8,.,TGTGCCAGCAGCATCCAACAGGGTCGGAACTCCTATGGCTACACCTTC,CASSIQQGRNSYGYTF
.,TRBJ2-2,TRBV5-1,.,TGCGCCAGCGCGGGGACAGTAAACACCGGGGAGCTGTTTTTT,CASAGTVNTGELFF
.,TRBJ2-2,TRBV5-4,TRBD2,TGTGCCAGCAGCTCTGCCCCAGCGGGGGGGCGAACCGGGGAGCTGTTTTTT,CASSSAPAGGRTGELFF
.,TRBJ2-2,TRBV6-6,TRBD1,TGTGCCAGCAGCGGACAGGGGGCGCACACCGGGGAGCTGTTTTTT,CASSGQGAHTGELFF
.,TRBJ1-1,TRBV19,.,TGTGCCAGTGGGGGGGGGACCACTGAAGCTTTCTTT,CASGGGTTEAFF
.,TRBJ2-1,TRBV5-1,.,TGCGCCAGCAGCTTTTCGTCAGGACTGGGGAATGAGCAGTTCTTC,CASSFSSGLGNEQFF
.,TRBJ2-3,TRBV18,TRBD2,TGTGCCAGCTCACCATTAGCGACTAGCGTTATCACAGATACGCAGTATTTT,CASSPLATSVITDTQYF
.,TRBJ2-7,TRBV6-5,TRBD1,TGTGCCAGCTCCGGCGGGACAGGGGTGAAGAGGGAGCAGTACTTC,CASSGGTGVKREQYF
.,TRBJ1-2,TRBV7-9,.,TGTGCCAGCAGCTTAGCCGAACAGCCTAACTATGGCTACACCTTC,CASSLAEQPNYGYTF
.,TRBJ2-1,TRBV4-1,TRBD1,TGCGCCAGCAGCCATATTACAGGGGGAAACAATGAGCAGTTCTTC,CASSHITGGNNEQFF
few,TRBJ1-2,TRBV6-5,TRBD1,TGTGCCAGCAGACAGGGGGTCGTGGGTGGCTACACCTTC,CASRQGVVGGYTF
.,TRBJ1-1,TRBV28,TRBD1,TGTGCCAGCAGTCGGGACAGGTGGCGGATTGAAGCTTTCTTT,CASSRDRWRIEAFF
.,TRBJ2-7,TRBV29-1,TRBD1,TGCAGCGCAGAGAGACAGGGGGAGGGCGAGCAGTACTTC,CSAERQGEGEQYF
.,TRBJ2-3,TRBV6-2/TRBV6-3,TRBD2,TGTGCCAGCACCCCGGCGGCGGGGGGGCAATATACGCAGTATTTT,CASTPAAGGQYTQYF
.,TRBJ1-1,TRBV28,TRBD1,TGTGCCAGCGTTACAGGGGCCACTGAAGCTTTCTTT,CASVTGATEAFF
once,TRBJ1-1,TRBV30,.,TGTGCCTGGAGGACAGGATTGAACACTGAAGCTTTCTTT,CAWRTGLNTEAFF
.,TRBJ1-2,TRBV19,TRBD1,TGTGCCAGTAGTACCCCCGGGGACAGGAGTTATGGCTACACCTTC,CASSTPGDRSYGYTF
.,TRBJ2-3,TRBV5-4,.,TGTGCCAGCAGCTGGACTAGCACAGATACGCAGTATTTT,CASSWTSTDTQYF
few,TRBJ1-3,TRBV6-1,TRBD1,TGTGCCAGCAGTGAACGACAGGGTACGGCTGGAAACACCATATATTTT,CASSERQGTAGNTIYF
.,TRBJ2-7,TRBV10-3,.,TGTGCCATCAGTCAGGGTATCGGATCCTACGAGCAGTACTTC,CAISQGIGSYEQYF
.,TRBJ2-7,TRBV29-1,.,TGCAGCGTTATCAGGGGCTACGAGCAGTACTTC,CSVIRGYEQYF
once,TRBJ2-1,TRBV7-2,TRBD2,TGTGCCAGCAGCTTATCCCTAGCGGCCTACAATGAGCAGTTCTTC,CASSLSLAAYNEQFF
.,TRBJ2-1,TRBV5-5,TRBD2,TGTGCCAGCAGCCCGTTGAGCGGGGGGGCCAGTGAGCAGTTCTTC,CASSPLSGGASEQFF
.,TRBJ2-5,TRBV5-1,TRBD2,TGCGCCAGCAGTCTGAGACTAGCGGATTTCCAAGAGACCCAGTACTTC,CASSLRLADFQETQYF
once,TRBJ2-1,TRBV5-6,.,TGTGCCAGCAGAAAAACCCCCGGGTCCTACAATGAGCAGTTCTTC,CASRKTPGSYNEQFF
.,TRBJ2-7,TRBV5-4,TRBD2,TGTGCCAGCAGCTTTAGCGGGGTTGTCTACGAGCAGTACTTC,CASSFSGVVYEQYF
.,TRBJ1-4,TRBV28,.,TGTGCCAGCAGTTCGCGGGTAACAACTAATGAAAAACTGTTTTTT,CASSSRVTTNEKLFF
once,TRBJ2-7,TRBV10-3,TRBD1,TGTGCCATCAGGGAGCCGGGACAGGGGTACGAGCAGTACTTC,CAIREPGQGYEQYF
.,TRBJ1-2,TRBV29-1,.,TGCAGCGTTGAAGAAGGGGTCTACTATGGCTACACCTTC,CSVEEGVYYGYTF
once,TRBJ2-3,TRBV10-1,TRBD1,TGCGCCAGCAGCACTGGGACAGGGAGCACAGATACGCAGTATTTT,CASSTGTGSTDTQYF